This TCR beta chain was sequenced in a study of cytomegalovirus exposure and HLA in healthy donors. Amplification used 60 Vbeta primers and 13 Jbeta primers. Original handling: A follow-up analysis tallied 65 million to 80 million unique TCR beta chains, roughly 11 million shared. Only in-frame clones appear in the TCRdb table, and some are missing; sequencing was by immunoSEQ multiplex PCR. From that table come the V and J calls and clone size; the DNA was used to work out D and trimming. The table shows 110,000 to 150,000 clones, with 78% occurring only once. About this clone: Its target is not known.

Whole-study results and caveats: It was 164 TCR beta chains that were listed as cytomegalovirus-associated.

Germline CDR1 and CDR2: SGDLS and YYNGEE. CDR3 length: 15 residues. V gave up 3 bases and J gave up 3 bases, with 15 bases separating them. The chain employs TRBV9 and TRBJ1-1; D gene unclear. Sequencing was carried out using PBMCs. The sequence came from a female donor in good health and CMV-seronegative. The CDR3 nucleotides read TGTGCCAGCAGCGGCGTCCTTCCGAGGTACACTGAAGCTTTCTTT. The encoded protein is CASSGVLPRYTEAFF.